The present TCR beta chain was sequenced within a study of blood T cell repertoires in COVID-19. Original methodology: It was from reference gene primer amplification that nucleated cell counts were estimated. The method was immunoSEQ multiplex PCR; TCRdb's version includes in-frame clones alone and lacks a portion of them. V and J calls plus clone size are reproduced from that table; the DNA served to infer D and trimming. There are a few hundred thousand clones in the sample; 90% occur only once, and around 4.3% lies in the top ten. This clone was seen just once. Trimming took off 5 bases at V and 4 bases at J, with 9 bases between the two ends. This CDR3 is built from 12 residues. Germline lookup yields CDR1 SGDLS and CDR2 YYNGEE.

The V call is TRBV9, the J call TRBJ1-2; D is ambiguous. This receptor was taken from a woman aged 18-35 years with acute COVID-19. The sequenced sample consisted of PBMCs or T cells enriched from blood (not recorded which). For the CDR3, the DNA is TGTGCCAGCAGTGATAGTATCTATGGCTACACCTTC. This sequence encodes CASSDSIYGYTF.